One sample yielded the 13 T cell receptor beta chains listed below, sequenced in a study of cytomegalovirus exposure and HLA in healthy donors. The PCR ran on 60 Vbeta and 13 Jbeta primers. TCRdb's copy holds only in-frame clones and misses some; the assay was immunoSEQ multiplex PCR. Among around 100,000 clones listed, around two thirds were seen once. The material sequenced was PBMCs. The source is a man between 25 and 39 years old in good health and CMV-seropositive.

CDR3 region: CASSLGQALNEQFF. Written as DNA, the CDR3 is TGTGCCAGCAGCTTGGGACAGGCTCTGAATGAGCAGTTCTTC. The chain has TRBV7-8 and TRBJ2-1; 8 nucleotides line up with TRBD1. CDR1 is SGHVS, CDR2 FQNEAQ, per germline. Trimming cost V 3 bases and J 7 bases; bases outside gene matches: 5. This CDR3 contains 14 residues.

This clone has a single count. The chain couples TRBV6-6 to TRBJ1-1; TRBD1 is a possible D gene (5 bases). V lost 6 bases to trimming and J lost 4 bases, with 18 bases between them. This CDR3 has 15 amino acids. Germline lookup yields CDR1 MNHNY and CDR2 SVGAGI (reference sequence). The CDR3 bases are TGTGCCAGCAGCCCGACAGACCGGAGGGGCACTGAAGCTTTCTTT. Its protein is CASSPTDRRGTEAFF.

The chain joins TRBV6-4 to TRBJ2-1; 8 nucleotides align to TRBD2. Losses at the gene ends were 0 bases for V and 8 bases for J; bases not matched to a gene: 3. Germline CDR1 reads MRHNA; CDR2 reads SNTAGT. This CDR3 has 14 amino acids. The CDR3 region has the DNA TGTGCCAGCAGTGACTCTAGCGGGGAGGATGAGCAGTTCTTC. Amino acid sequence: CASSDSSGEDEQFF.

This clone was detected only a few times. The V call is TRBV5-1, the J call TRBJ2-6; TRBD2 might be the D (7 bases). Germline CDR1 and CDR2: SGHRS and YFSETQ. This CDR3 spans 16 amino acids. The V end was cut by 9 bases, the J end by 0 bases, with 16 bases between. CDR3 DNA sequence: TGCGCCACCTCGTGGGGGGGCATCTCTGGGGCCAACGTCCTGACTTTC. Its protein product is CATSWGGISGANVLTF.

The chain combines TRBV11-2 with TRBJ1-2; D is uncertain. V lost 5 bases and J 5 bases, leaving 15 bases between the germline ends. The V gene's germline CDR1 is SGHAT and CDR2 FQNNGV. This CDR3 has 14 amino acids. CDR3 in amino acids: CASSPTGVGYGYTF. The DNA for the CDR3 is TGTGCCAGCAGCCCCACCGGGGTCGGGTATGGCTACACCTTC.

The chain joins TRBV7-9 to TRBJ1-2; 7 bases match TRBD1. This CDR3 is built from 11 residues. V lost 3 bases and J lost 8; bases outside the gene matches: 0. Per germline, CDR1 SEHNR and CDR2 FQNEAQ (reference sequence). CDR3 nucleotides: TGTGCCAGCAGCTTCAGGGGGGGCTACACCTTC. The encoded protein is CASSFRGGYTF.

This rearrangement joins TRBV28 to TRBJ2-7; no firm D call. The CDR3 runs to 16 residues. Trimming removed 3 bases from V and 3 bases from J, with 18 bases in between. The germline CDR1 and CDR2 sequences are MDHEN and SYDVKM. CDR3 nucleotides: TGTGCCAGCAGTTTTCCAAACTTATCTCGGTTCTACGAGCAGTACTTC. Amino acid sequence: CASSFPNLSRFYEQYF.

For the CDR3, the DNA is TGTGCCAGTACCCTTACAGGGATGAACGGAAACACCATATATTTT. The encoded protein is CASTLTGMNGNTIYF. The chain employs TRBV19 and TRBJ1-3, with D tentatively TRBD1 (6 bases). CDR3 length equals 15 residues. Trimming stripped 7 bases from V and 4 bases from J, with 17 bases between. Looked up from germline, CDR1 is LNHDA and CDR2 is SQIVND (reference sequence).

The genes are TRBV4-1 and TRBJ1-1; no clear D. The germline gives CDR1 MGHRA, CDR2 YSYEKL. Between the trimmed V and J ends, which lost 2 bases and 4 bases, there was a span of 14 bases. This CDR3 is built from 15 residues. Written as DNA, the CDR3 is TGCGCCAGCAGCCAATCAACGGGTTCCGGCACTGAAGCTTTCTTT. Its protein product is CASSQSTGSGTEAFF.

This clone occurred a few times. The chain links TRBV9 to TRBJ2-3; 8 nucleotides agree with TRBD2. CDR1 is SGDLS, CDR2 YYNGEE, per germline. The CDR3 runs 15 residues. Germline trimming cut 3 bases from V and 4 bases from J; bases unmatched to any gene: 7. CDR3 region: CASSGGAAGADTQYF. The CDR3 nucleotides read TGTGCCAGCAGCGGGGGGGCAGCGGGGGCAGATACGCAGTATTTT.

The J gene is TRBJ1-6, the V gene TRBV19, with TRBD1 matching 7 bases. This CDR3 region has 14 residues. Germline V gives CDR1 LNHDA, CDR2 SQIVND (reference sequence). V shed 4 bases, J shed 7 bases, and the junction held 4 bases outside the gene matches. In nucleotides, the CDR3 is TGTGCCAGTAGTAGCGAACAGGGGAATTCACCCCTCCACTTT. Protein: CASSSEQGNSPLHF.

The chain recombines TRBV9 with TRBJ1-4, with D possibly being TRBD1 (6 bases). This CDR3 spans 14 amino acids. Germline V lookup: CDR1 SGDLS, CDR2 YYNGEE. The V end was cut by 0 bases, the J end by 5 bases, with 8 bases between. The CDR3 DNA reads TGTGCCAGCAGCGTAGGCCAGGGGAATGAAAAACTGTTTTTT. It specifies CASSVGQGNEKLFF.

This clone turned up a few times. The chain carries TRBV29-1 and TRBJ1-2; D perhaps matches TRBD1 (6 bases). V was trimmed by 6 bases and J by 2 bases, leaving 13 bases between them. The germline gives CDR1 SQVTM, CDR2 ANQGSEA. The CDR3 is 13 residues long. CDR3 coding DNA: TGCAGCGTCAAGACAGACAGGAACTATGGCTACACCTTC. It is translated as CSVKTDRNYGYTF.